Reported below is one T cell receptor (beta chain). Method: immunoSEQ multiplex PCR; TCRdb's copy keeps in-frame clones and lacks some. The table has 40,000 to 50,000 clones, around 90% seen once. Patients had received no treatment within the previous three months. The data are from a study of resident and recirculating memory T cells in vitiligo. Germline V gene data show CDR1 as SGHKS and CDR2 as YYEKEE (reference sequence). V was pared by 4 bases and J by 0 bases, with 8 bases between. This CDR3 spans 15 amino acids. The gene calls are TRBV5-5 and TRBJ2-6; D call uncertain. The material sequenced was blood. The source of this sequence is a male donor with vitiligo. The CDR3, as DNA: TGTGCCAGCAGCGCGCTTTTCTCTGGGGCCAACGTCCTGACTTTC. This gives the protein CASSALFSGANVLTF.